These 3 T cell receptor beta chains came from one sample sequenced in a study of Ad26.COV2.S vaccination and SARS-CoV-2 variants (dated by TCRdb to the early 2020s). What this sample's treatment or condition label stands for: some 20 received Ad26.COV2.S at low or high dose, single or two shots; about 5 received placebo; per-sample allocation not given. Repertoires of vaccine and placebo recipients were sequenced from samples collected on day 63 after the first injection. Library creation used the immunoSEQ multiplex PCR assay. Entries here come from immuneACCESS through TCRdb and include only in-frame sequences with V and J called. Some clones fail to appear in such tables; in the studies checked, an unresolved V gene covers under half of the shortfall, and the cause of the remainder is unknown. The sample table shows over 300,000 clones, and roughly 80% are seen once. The ten largest make up about 8% of the sample.

Sequenced here: peripheral blood, sampled in a trial of Ad26.COV2.S vaccine versus placebo. The receptors stem from a person between 18 and 65 years old who received the Ad26.COV2.S COVID-19 vaccine or a placebo.

This chain links TRBV24-1 with TRBJ2-5, with TRBD1 as a possible D gene (6 bases). The ends were cut back, 5 bases at V and 0 bases at J, with 12 bases in the middle. This CDR3 comprises 15 residues. Germline CDR1 is KGHDR and CDR2 is SFDVKD. CDR3 bases: TGTGCCACCAGTGCCACGGACAGTGACCAAGAGACCCAGTACTTC. Translating gives CATSATDSDQETQYF.

This clone was seen a handful of times. The rearrangement joins TRBV10-1 to TRBJ2-1; TRBD2 aligns across 11 bases. Per the germline V gene, CDR1 is WNHNN and CDR2 is SYGVQD (reference sequence). The V and J ends lost 3 bases and 7 bases, in that order; junction bases with no gene match: 5. CDR3 length: 15 residues. The CDR3 here is CASSDGPSGRNEQFF. As DNA, the CDR3 is TGCGCCAGCAGTGATGGCCCTAGCGGGAGGAATGAGCAGTTCTTC.

The rearrangement uses TRBV7-3 and TRBJ2-1, with D perhaps matching TRBD1 (6 bases). The CDR3 covers 14 residues. From germline, CDR1 is SGHTA and CDR2 FQGTGA. The V gene lost 5 bases and the J gene lost 6 bases, with 14 bases spanning the gap. The CDR3: CASSEQGRGNEQFF. The CDR3 DNA sequence: TGTGCCAGCAGCGAACAGGGTCGTGGCAATGAGCAGTTCTTC. Drawing the rest from reference TRBV7-3 and TRBJ2-1, the complete variable domain is GAGVSQTPSNKVTEKGKYVELRCDPISGHTALYWYRQSLGQGPEFLIYFQGTGAADDSGLPNDRFFAVRPEGSVSTLKIQRTERGDSAVYLCASSEQGRGNEQFFGPGTRLTVL.